The source of this T cell receptor beta chain is a study of control samples from healthy donors and cancer patients. This CDR3 region has 15 residues. V shed 3 bases and J shed 2 bases, with 11 bases lying between them. CDR1 and CDR2 (germline): MDHEN, SYDVKM. Repertoires were generated with immunoSEQ multiplex PCR, while TCRdb's copy carries only in-frame clones and drops some. This repertoire shows roughly 150,000 clones, roughly 92% found once; its top ten account for 0.68%. This rearrangement joins TRBV28 to TRBJ2-1; D is ambiguous. The sequencing input was blood. The receptor comes from a woman in her 30s in good health. CDR3 sequence reads: CASSFLTSTYNEQFF. The CDR3 nucleotides are TGTGCCAGCAGTTTTTTGACGAGTACCTACAATGAGCAGTTCTTC.